This TCR beta chain derives from a study of OX40 agonist ivuxolimab in advanced cancers. Study findings and constraints: Clones of CD4+ and CD8+ blood T cells grew by week 6 at doses of 0.1 to 3.0 mg/kg.

This clone was counted ten times or more. Its specificity is not known. Germline V CDR1 and CDR2: SGDLS, YYNGEE. The CDR3 runs 14 residues. V was pared by 3 bases and J by 1 base, with 10 bases between. Patients who had autoimmune disease history or got systemic immunosuppression were left out. The repertoire was sequenced with immunoSEQ multiplex PCR; TCRdb's copy has only in-frame clones and lacks some. The sample includes 80,000 to 95,000 clones, around 85% of them seen just once. The sequence was obtained from an adult with an advanced solid tumor such as melanoma, head and neck, liver or kidney cancer. This chain joins TRBV9 and TRBJ1-1; no definite D call. Sequenced material: CD4+ or CD8+ T cells sorted from blood, taken in a trial of the OX40 agonist ivuxolimab. The CDR3 spells CASSADWGNTEAFF. CDR3 bases: TGTGCCAGCAGCGCGGATTGGGGGAACACTGAAGCTTTCTTT.